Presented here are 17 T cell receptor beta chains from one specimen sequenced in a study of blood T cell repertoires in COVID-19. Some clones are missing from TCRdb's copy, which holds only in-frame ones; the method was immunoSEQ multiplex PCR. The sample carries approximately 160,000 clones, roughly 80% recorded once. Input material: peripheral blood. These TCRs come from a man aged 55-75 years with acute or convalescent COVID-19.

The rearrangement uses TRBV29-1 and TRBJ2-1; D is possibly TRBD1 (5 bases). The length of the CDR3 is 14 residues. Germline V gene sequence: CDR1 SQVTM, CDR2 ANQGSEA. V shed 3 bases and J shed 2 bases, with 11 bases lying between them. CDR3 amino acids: CSVEKTATYNEQFF. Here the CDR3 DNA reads TGCAGCGTTGAGAAGACAGCAACCTACAATGAGCAGTTCTTC.

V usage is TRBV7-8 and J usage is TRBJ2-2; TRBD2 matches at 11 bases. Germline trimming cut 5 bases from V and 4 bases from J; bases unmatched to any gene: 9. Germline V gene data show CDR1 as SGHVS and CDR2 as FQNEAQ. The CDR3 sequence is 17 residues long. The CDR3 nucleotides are TGTGCCAGCAGCCCCCGGACTAGCGGGCGAGGCACCGGGGAGCTGTTTTTT. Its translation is CASSPRTSGRGTGELFF.

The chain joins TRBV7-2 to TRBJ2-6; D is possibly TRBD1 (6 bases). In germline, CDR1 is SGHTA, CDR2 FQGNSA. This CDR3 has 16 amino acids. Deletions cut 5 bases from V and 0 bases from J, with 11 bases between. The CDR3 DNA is TGTGCCAGCAGCACCCCACAGGGCTCTGGGGCCAACGTCCTGACTTTC. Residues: CASSTPQGSGANVLTF.

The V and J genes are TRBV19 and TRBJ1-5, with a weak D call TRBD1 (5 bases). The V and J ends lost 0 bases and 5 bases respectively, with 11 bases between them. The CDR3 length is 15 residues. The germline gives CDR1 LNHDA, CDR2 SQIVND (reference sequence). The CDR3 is CASSIDLWGYQPQHF. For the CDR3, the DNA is TGTGCCAGTAGTATAGATCTATGGGGCTATCAGCCCCAGCATTTT.

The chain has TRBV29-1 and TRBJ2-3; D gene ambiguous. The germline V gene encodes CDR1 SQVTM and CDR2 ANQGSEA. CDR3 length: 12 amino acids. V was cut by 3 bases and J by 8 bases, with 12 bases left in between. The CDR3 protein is CSVEVVLSTQYF. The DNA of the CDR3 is TGCAGCGTTGAGGTCGTTTTGAGTACGCAGTATTTT.

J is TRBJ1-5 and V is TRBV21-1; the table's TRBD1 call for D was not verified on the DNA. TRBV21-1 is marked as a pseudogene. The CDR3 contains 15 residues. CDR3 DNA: TGTGCCAGCAGCACAAGGACACCTTCAGTACAGCCCCAGCATTTT. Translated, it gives CASSTRTPSVQPQHF.

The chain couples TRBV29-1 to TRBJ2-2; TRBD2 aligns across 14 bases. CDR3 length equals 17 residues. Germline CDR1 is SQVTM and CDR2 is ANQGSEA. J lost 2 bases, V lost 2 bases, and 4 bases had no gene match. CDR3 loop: CSVERLAGGLNTGELFF. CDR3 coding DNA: TGCAGCGTTGAACGACTAGCGGGGGGGCTTAACACCGGGGAGCTGTTTTTT.

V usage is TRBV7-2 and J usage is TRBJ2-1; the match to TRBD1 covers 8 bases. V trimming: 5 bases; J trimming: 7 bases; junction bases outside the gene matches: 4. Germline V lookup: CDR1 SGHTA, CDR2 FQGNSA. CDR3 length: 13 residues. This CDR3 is CASSLDRGNEQFF. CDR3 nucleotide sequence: TGTGCCAGCAGCCTAGACAGGGGAAATGAGCAGTTCTTC. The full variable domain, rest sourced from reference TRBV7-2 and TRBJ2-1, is GAGVSQSPSNKVTEKGKDVELRCDPISGHTALYWYRQSLGQGLEFLIYFQGNSAPDKSGLPSDRFSAERTGGSVSTLTIQRTQQEDSAVYLCASSLDRGNEQFFGPGTRLTVL.

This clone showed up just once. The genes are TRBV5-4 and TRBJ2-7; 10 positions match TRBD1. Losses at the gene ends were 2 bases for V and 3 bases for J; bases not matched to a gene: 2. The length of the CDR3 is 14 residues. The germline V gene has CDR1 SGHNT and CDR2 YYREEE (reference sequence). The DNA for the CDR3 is TGTGCCAGCAGCTTCCGGGACAGGGGCTACGAGCAGTACTTC. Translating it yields CASSFRDRGYEQYF.

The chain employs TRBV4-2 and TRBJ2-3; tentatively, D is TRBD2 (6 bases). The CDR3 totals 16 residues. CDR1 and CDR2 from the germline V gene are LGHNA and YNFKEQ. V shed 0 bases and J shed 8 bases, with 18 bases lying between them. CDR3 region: CASSQEAGRGVGTQYF. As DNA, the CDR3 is TGTGCCAGCAGCCAAGAGGCGGGGCGGGGAGTGGGTACGCAGTATTTT.

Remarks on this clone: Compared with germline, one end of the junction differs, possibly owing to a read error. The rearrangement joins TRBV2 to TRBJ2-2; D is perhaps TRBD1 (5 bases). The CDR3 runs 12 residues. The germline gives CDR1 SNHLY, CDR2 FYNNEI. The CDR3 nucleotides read TGTGCCGGCAGGGTCAGCACCGGGGAGCTGTTTTTT. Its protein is CAGRVSTGELFF.

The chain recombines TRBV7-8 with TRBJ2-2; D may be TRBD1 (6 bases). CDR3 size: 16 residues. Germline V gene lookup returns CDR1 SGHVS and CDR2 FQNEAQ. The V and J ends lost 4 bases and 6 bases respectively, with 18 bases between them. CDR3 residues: CASSSTGFGVPGELFF. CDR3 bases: TGTGCCAGCAGCTCGACAGGATTCGGGGTACCCGGGGAGCTGTTTTTT.

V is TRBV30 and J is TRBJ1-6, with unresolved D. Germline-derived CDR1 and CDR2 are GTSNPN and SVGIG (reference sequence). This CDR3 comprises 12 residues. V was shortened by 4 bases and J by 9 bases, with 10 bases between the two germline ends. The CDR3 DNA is TGTGCCTGGAATTGGGGAGGTTCACCCCTCCACTTT. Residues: CAWNWGGSPLHF.

The DNA for the CDR3 is TGTGCCAGCAGTTGGGTTGGGGGCTCCGGCAATGAGCAGTTCTTC. Translating it yields CASSWVGGSGNEQFF. The V and J genes are TRBV6-2 or TRBV6-3 and TRBJ2-1; tentative D call: TRBD1 (6 bases). Germline CDR1 reads MNHEY; CDR2 reads SVGEGT. The CDR3 is 15 amino acids. V was shortened by 4 bases and J by 6 bases, with 16 bases between the two germline ends.

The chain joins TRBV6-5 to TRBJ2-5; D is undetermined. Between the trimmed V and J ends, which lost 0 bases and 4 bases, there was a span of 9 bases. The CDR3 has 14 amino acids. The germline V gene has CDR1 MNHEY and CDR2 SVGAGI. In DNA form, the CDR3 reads TGTGCCAGCAGTTACTCGGCCCAGCGAGAGACCCAGTACTTC. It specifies CASSYSAQRETQYF.

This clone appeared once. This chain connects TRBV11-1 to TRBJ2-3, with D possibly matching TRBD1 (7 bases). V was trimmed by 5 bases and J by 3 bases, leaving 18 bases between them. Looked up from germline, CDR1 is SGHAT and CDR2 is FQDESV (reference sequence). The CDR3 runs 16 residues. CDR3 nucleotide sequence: TGTGCCAGCAGCGAGACAGGGCGCCGGGGGACAGATACGCAGTATTTT. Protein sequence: CASSETGRRGTDTQYF.

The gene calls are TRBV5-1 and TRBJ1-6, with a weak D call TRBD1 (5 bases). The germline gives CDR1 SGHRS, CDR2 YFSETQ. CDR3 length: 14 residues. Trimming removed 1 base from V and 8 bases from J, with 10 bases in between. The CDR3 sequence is CASSLSGRDSPLHF. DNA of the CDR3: TGCGCCAGCAGCTTGTCGGGCAGGGATTCACCCCTCCACTTT. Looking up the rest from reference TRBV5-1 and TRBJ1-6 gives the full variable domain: KAGVTQTPRYLIKTRGQQVTLSCSPISGHRSVSWYQQTPGQGLQFLFEYFSETQRNKGNFPGRFSGRQFSNSRSEMNVSTLELGDSALYLCASSLSGRDSPLHFGNGTRLTVT.